The 24 T cell receptor beta chains below all came from one sample that was sequenced in a study of preoperative IRX-2 immunotherapy in early breast cancer. Treatment noted: preoperative locoregional IRX-2 cytokine immunotherapy. Clones were read by immunoSEQ multiplex PCR, and TCRdb kept only the in-frame ones, dropping some. This sample has under 6,000 clones; approximately 71% occur once, and the top ten carry roughly 15%. The sample consisted of tumor tissue, taken before IRX-2 immunotherapy. The receptors derive from a human donor with breast cancer.

V usage is TRBV6-8 and J usage is TRBJ2-7, with D perhaps TRBD1 or TRBD2 (6 bases each). Trimming took off 8 bases at V and 2 bases at J, with 19 bases between the two ends. The CDR3 spans 15 residues. From germline, CDR1 is MNHGY and CDR2 SAAAGT. The DNA for the CDR3 is TGTGCCAGCGATCCCCCGGGGGCGCGGACCTACGAGCAGTACTTC. Its translation is CASDPPGARTYEQYF.

The chain links TRBV15 to TRBJ1-1; D is perhaps TRBD1 (6 bases). Germline-derived CDR1 and CDR2 are LNHNV and YYDKDF (reference sequence). With 5 bases removed from V and 2 bases from J, the gap between germline ends came to 12 bases. The length of the CDR3 is 14 residues. CDR3 coding DNA: TGTGCCACCAGCGTCCACAGGGCCAACACTGAAGCTTTCTTT. It yields the protein CATSVHRANTEAFF.

The gene calls are TRBV7-1 and TRBJ1-5, with a possible D match to TRBD1 (5 bases). TRBV7-1 is an ORF for which the function is uncertain. The germline V and J ends were trimmed by 10 bases and 4 bases, with 23 bases remaining between them. The CDR3 is 16 amino acids. CDR3 residues: CATSLDRDSQNQPQHF. Here the CDR3 DNA reads TGTGCCACCTCTTTAGACCGGGACTCCCAGAATCAGCCCCAGCATTTT.

This clone is medium-sized in the sample. The rearrangement joins TRBV28 to TRBJ2-6, with 11 positions matching TRBD2. The CDR3 spans 22 residues. J lost 1 base, V lost 2 bases, and 16 bases had no gene match. Germline loops: CDR1 MDHEN, CDR2 SYDVKM. Here the CDR3 reads CASSLEGLAGGPRKSGANVLTF. CDR3 sequence (DNA): TGTGCCAGCAGTTTAGAGGGGCTAGCGGGAGGCCCGCGGAAGTCTGGGGCCAACGTCCTGACTTTC.

The sample holds a few counts of this clone. V and J are TRBV6-8 and TRBJ2-7; maybe TRBD1 (5 bases). This CDR3 has 17 residues. Between the trimmed V and J ends, which lost 5 bases and 2 bases, there was a span of 22 bases. Germline V gene data show CDR1 as MNHGY and CDR2 as SAAAGT. The CDR3 here is CASSDSDSETVTYEQYF. In DNA form, the CDR3 reads TGTGCCAGCAGTGATTCTGACTCCGAGACAGTCACCTACGAGCAGTACTTC.

The chain carries TRBV1 and TRBJ2-7; TRBD1 was called by the table and not checked on the DNA. TRBV1 is designated a pseudogene. The CDR3 spans 15 residues. The CDR3 nucleotides read TGCGCCAGCAGCCAAGAAGCAACAGGGACACACGAGCAGTACTTC. Its translation is CASSQEATGTHEQYF.

This clone is medium-sized by share. The V gene is TRBV6-8, the J gene TRBJ2-2, with 11 bases aligning to TRBD1. The junction had 6 bases not matched to a gene; V was cut back by 7 bases and J by 5 bases. Germline assignment: CDR1 MNHGY and CDR2 SAAAGT. The CDR3 covers 15 residues. CDR3 residues: CASTGTGGLTGELFF. The CDR3 coding sequence is TGTGCCAGCACGGGGACAGGGGGTCTTACCGGGGAGCTGTTTTTT.

The rearrangement joins TRBV15 to TRBJ1-5; possibly TRBD1 for D (5 bases). The CDR3 runs to 14 residues. Looked up from germline, CDR1 is LNHNV and CDR2 is YYDKDF (reference sequence). Deletions cut 4 bases from V and 1 base from J, with 8 bases between. CDR3 residues: CATSIGDSNQPQHF. The CDR3 DNA reads TGTGCCACCAGCATAGGGGACAGCAATCAGCCCCAGCATTTT. The variable domain in full, with the rest retrieved from reference TRBV15 and TRBJ1-5, is DAMVIQNPRYQVTQFGKPVTLSCSQTLNHNVMYWYQQKSSQAPKLLFHYYDKDFNNEADTPDNFQSRRPNTSFCFLDIRSPGLGDTAMYLCATSIGDSNQPQHFGDGTRLSIL.

The V gene is TRBV12-5, the J gene TRBJ1-2; D gene unclear. There are 12 residues in the CDR3. CDR1 and CDR2 from the germline V gene are LGHNT and FRNRAP. The CDR3 protein is CASRRTNYGYTF. CDR3 DNA: TGTGCCAGCCGCCGCACCAACTATGGCTACACCTTC. The whole variable domain, remainder taken from reference TRBV12-5 and TRBJ1-2, is DARVTQTPRHKVTEMGQEVTMRCQPILGHNTVFWYRQTMMQGLELLAYFRNRAPLDDSGMPKDRFSAEMPDATLATLKIQPSEPRDSAVYFCASRRTNYGYTFGSGTRLTVV.

This clone came up a few times. The CDR3, as DNA: TGTGCCAGCAGCTTGGGACTAGCGGGAGTGGGGCCCTTTAGAGAGACCCAGTACTTC. It translates to CASSLGLAGVGPFRETQYF. The chain carries TRBV11-3 and TRBJ2-5, with TRBD2 identical over 14 bases. The CDR3 loop spans 19 amino acids. Per germline, CDR1 SGHNT and CDR2 YENEEA. With V trimmed by 3 bases and J by 4 bases, 13 bases remained unmatched.

The V call is TRBV5-1, the J call TRBJ2-5, with 11 bases lining up with TRBD1. From germline, CDR1 is SGHRS and CDR2 YFSETQ. The CDR3 contains 17 residues. Trimming removed 0 bases from V and 1 base from J; junction bases left unmatched: 5. CDR3 protein: CASSLAGTGGLQETQYF. The CDR3 DNA sequence: TGCGCCAGCAGCTTGGCCGGGACAGGGGGTCTCCAAGAGACCCAGTACTTC.

This clone was recorded only once. This chain connects TRBV6-8 to TRBJ1-1; 7 bases are shared with TRBD1. The V and J ends lost 10 bases and 1 base, in that order; junction bases with no gene match: 12. This CDR3 region has 15 residues. Per germline, CDR1 MNHGY and CDR2 SAAAGT. Here the CDR3 DNA reads TGTGCCATCAGCAAGGGGGCATTAGGGAACACTGAAGCTTTCTTT. It specifies CAISKGALGNTEAFF.

The chain uses TRBV11-3 and TRBJ2-5; no clear D. Trimming removed 0 bases at V and 5 bases at J, with 10 bases between. CDR3 length: 14 residues. Germline CDR1 and CDR2: SGHNT and YENEEA. CDR3 nucleotides: TGTGCCAGCAGCTTAGAGTACGGATTGGAGACCCAGTACTTC. As protein: CASSLEYGLETQYF.

For the CDR3, the DNA is TGCGCCAGCAGCTTGGAGGCCCGCTACGGGGAGCTGTTTTTT. This translates into CASSLEARYGELFF. V is TRBV5-1 and J is TRBJ2-2; no clear D. Germline V gene sequence: CDR1 SGHRS, CDR2 YFSETQ. This CDR3 comprises 14 residues. The V and J ends lost 0 bases and 7 bases respectively, with 10 bases between them.

The J gene is TRBJ1-1, the V gene TRBV30; 9 bases fit TRBD1. J was trimmed by 12 bases and V by 6 bases; bases with no gene match: 11. The CDR3 length is 12 residues. Per the germline V gene, CDR1 is GTSNPN and CDR2 is SVGIG (reference sequence). The CDR3 sequence: CACTGGLVRTFF. The CDR3, as DNA: TGTGCCTGTACAGGGGGCTTAGTGAGAACTTTCTTT.

CDR3 nucleotides: TGTGCCAGCAGGGACAGGGGGAGAACAGATACGCAGTATTTT. As protein: CASRDRGRTDTQYF. The chain has TRBV6-8 and TRBJ2-3; 10 bases fit TRBD1. Germline assignment: CDR1 MNHGY and CDR2 SAAAGT. V dropped 6 bases and J dropped 3; count of bases not matched to a gene: 3. This CDR3 region has 14 residues.

The V and J genes are TRBV19 and TRBJ2-7; D remains unclear. The CDR3 is 13 residues long. V lost 1 base to trimming and J lost 6 bases, with 10 bases between them. Germline V gene sequence: CDR1 LNHDA, CDR2 SQIVND (reference sequence). The CDR3 nucleotides are TGTGCCAGTAGTATAGGGGCGCCGGGCGAGCAGTACTTC. Translating gives CASSIGAPGEQYF.

The chain uses TRBV29-1 and TRBJ1-1; 7 bases match TRBD1. Germline loops: CDR1 SQVTM, CDR2 ANQGSEA. The V gene end was trimmed by 4 bases and the J gene end by 1 base; junction bases not matched to a gene: 6. This CDR3 region has 14 residues. CDR3 loop: CSVAFRGANTEAFF. The CDR3 nucleotides read TGCAGCGTTGCATTCAGGGGGGCGAACACTGAAGCTTTCTTT.

Within the sample, this clone is large (0.1 to 1%). The chain has TRBV11-3 and TRBJ2-1; a possible D gene is TRBD2 (6 bases). The CDR3 totals 15 residues. In germline, CDR1 is SGHNT, CDR2 YENEEA. The ends were cut back, 2 bases at V and 1 base at J, with 9 bases in the middle. CDR3 nucleotide sequence: TGTGCCAGCAGCTTAACCGGGGGATCCTACAATGAGCAGTTCTTC. This gives the protein CASSLTGGSYNEQFF.

This clone was observed a few times. This chain links TRBV6-8 with TRBJ1-5; TRBD1 aligns across 7 bases. The CDR3 loop spans 17 amino acids. Germline-derived CDR1 and CDR2 are MNHGY and SAAAGT. V shed 2 bases, J shed 6 bases, and the junction held 13 bases outside the gene matches. Written as DNA, the CDR3 is TGTGCCAGCAGTTACCCGGTAGACAGGGATTCACGTCAGCCCCAGCATTTT. Translated: CASSYPVDRDSRQPQHF.

V gene TRBV11-3 combines with J gene TRBJ2-1; 14 bases fit TRBD2. This CDR3 has 16 residues. V shed 5 bases, J shed 2 bases, and the junction held 2 bases outside the gene matches. The germline V gene encodes CDR1 SGHNT and CDR2 YENEEA. CDR3 loop: CASSRTSGRTYNEQFF. In DNA, the CDR3 is TGTGCCAGCAGCAGGACTAGCGGGAGGACCTACAATGAGCAGTTCTTC.

The V call is TRBV23-1, the J call TRBJ2-7; TRBD1 matches 7 bases. TRBV23-1 is filed as an ORF, its function uncertain. The CDR3 covers 15 residues. The V segment lost 6 bases and the J segment 1 base; nucleotides outside the gene matches: 9. The CDR3 protein is CASSQQRTGSYEQYF. The CDR3 region has the DNA TGCGCCAGCAGCCAACAAAGGACAGGTTCCTACGAGCAGTACTTC.

The J gene is TRBJ2-7, the V gene TRBV11-3, with D maybe TRBD2 (5 bases). V lost 2 bases and J 2 bases, leaving 10 bases between the germline ends. The V gene's germline CDR1 is SGHNT and CDR2 YENEEA. CDR3 length equals 14 residues. DNA for the CDR3: TGTGCCAGCAGCTTAAGCGGAGGTGCCTACGAGCAGTACTTC. The encoded protein is CASSLSGGAYEQYF.

This clone appeared once. The chain recombines TRBV7-6 with TRBJ2-1; 10 bases are a match to TRBD2. CDR1 and CDR2 (germline): SGHVS, FNYEAQ. The ends lost 5 bases at V and 4 bases at J; junction bases unmatched: 5. The CDR3 is 15 residues long. The CDR3 nucleotides are TGTGCCAGCAGCCCTAGCGGGAGAGGGTACAATGAGCAGTTCTTC. Encoded protein: CASSPSGRGYNEQFF.